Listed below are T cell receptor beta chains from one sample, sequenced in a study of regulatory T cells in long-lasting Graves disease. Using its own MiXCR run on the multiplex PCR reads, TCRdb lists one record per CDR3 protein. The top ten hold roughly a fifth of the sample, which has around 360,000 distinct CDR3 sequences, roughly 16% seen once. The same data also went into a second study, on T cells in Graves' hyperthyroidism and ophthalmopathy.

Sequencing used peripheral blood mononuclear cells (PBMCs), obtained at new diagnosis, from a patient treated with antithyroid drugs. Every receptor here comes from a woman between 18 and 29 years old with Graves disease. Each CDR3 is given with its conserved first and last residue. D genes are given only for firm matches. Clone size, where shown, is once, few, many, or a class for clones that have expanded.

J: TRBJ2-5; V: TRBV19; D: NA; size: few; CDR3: CASSIIREETQYF; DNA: TGTGCCAGTAGTATCATCCGGGAAGAGACCCAGTACTTC
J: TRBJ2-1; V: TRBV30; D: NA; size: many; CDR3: CAWSVLGGIGQFF; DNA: TGTGCCTGGAGTGTACTTGGAGGGATTGGGCAGTTCTTC
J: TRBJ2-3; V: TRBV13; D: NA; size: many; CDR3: CASSRGSYTDTQYF; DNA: TGTGCCAGCAGCCGGGGATCTTACACAGATACGCAGTATTTT
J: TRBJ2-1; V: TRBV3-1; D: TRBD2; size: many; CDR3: CASRQREGAYNEQFF; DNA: TGTGCCAGCAGACAGCGGGAGGGCGCCTACAATGAGCAGTTCTTC
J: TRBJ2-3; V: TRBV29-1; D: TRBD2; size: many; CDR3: CSVDGTSGDTDTQYF; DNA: TGCAGCGTTGACGGGACTAGCGGTGATACAGATACGCAGTATTTT
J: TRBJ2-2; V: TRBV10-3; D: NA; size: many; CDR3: CAIGHPGDTGELFF; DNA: TGTGCCATCGGGCACCCTGGGGACACCGGGGAGCTGTTTTTT
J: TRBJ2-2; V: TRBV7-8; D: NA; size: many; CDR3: CASSPPGGSTGELFF; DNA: TGTGCCAGCAGCCCGCCGGGGGGCTCCACCGGGGAGCTGTTTTTT
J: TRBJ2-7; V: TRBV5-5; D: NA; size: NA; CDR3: CASSLDWGARYEQYF; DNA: TGTGCCAGCAGCTTGGATTGGGGGGCGAGGTACGAGCAGTACTTC
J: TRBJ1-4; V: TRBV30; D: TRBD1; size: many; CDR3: CAWNRQGAKKLFF; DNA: TGTGCCTGGAATAGACAGGGGGCGAAGAAACTGTTTTTT
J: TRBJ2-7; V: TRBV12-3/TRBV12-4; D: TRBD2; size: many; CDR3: CASSLRVPGLAGGSYEQYF; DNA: TGTGCCAGCAGTTTACGGGTGCCAGGGCTAGCGGGGGGCTCCTACGAGCAGTACTTC